What follows are 12 T cell receptor beta chains derived from one specimen sequenced in a study of PD-1 blockade in classical Hodgkin lymphoma. The time point: cycle 4 day 1 (C4D1), after five to seven weeks of nivolumab. Exposure to brentuximab vedotin varied, and each patient had relapsed following autologous stem cell transplantation. Using immunoSEQ multiplex PCR, the repertoire was profiled, and TCRdb retains in-frame clones only, with some absent. In the table there are about 64,000 clones, just over 90% of which are singletons. The sequencing used peripheral blood mononuclear cells (PBMCs), collected before the fourth cycle of nivolumab. The receptors derive from a human donor with classical Hodgkin lymphoma.

This chain links TRBV19 with TRBJ2-1; D possibly matches TRBD1 or TRBD2 (6 bases each). V was pared by 7 bases and J by 4 bases, with 11 bases between. The CDR3 consists of 13 residues. In germline, CDR1 is LNHDA, CDR2 SQIVND (reference sequence). CDR3 in DNA: TGTGCCAGTAATCGGGGGCCTTACAATGAGCAGTTCTTC. This gives the protein CASNRGPYNEQFF.

V and J are TRBV4-1 and TRBJ2-7; D not resolved. V lost 0 bases to trimming and J lost 3 bases, with 15 bases between them. CDR3 length: 16 residues. Germline V gene lookup returns CDR1 MGHRA and CDR2 YSYEKL. CDR3 residues: CASSQEASPRLYEQYF. The CDR3 coding sequence is TGCGCCAGCAGCCAAGAAGCTTCCCCTCGACTCTACGAGCAGTACTTC.

V gene TRBV5-8 combines with J gene TRBJ2-7; 11 nucleotides agree with TRBD2. The CDR3 loop spans 16 amino acids. CDR1 and CDR2 from the germline V gene are SGHTS and YDEGEE. J lost 5 bases, V lost 0 bases, and 7 bases had no gene match. CDR3 sequence (DNA): TGTGCCAGCAGCTTGGCCCAACTAGCGGGAGTTAACGAGCAGTACTTC. It specifies CASSLAQLAGVNEQYF.

This clone was seen more than once but under ten times. The chain recombines TRBV19 with TRBJ1-3; D unclear. Germline assignment: CDR1 LNHDA and CDR2 SQIVND (reference sequence). This CDR3 comprises 14 residues. V was shortened by 7 bases and J by 0 bases, with 10 bases between the two germline ends. The CDR3 here is CASNSLSSGNTIYF. DNA of the CDR3: TGTGCCAGTAACAGTCTGAGCTCTGGAAACACCATATATTTT.

The chain couples TRBV19 to TRBJ2-7, with D perhaps being TRBD1 or TRBD2 (6 bases each). The V gene lost 7 bases and the J gene lost 3 bases, with 19 bases spanning the gap. The germline gives CDR1 LNHDA, CDR2 SQIVND (reference sequence). The CDR3 runs to 15 residues. CDR3 in DNA: TGTGCCAGTAACATAAACCACGGGGGCTTCTACGAGCAGTACTTC. It encodes CASNINHGGFYEQYF.

The chain recombines TRBV4-1 with TRBJ2-7; a weak D match, TRBD2 (6 bases). The V end lost 4 bases, the J end lost 5 bases, and 12 bases lay between the germline ends. Germline CDR1 reads MGHRA; CDR2 reads YSYEKL. The CDR3 is 13 residues long. The CDR3 protein is CASSRGDGNEQYF. The CDR3 DNA reads TGCGCCAGCAGCCGGGGGGACGGGAACGAGCAGTACTTC.

This chain links TRBV15 with TRBJ1-5, with D hard to call. V was trimmed by 1 base and J by 12 bases, leaving 13 bases between them. CDR3 length: 13 amino acids. Germline V gives CDR1 LNHNV, CDR2 YYDKDF (reference sequence). The CDR3 spells CATSRGMEEGQHF. In DNA form, the CDR3 reads TGTGCCACCAGCAGAGGGATGGAGGAGGGCCAGCATTTT.

CDR3 protein: CASSSTDYGYTF. For the CDR3, the DNA is TGTGCCAGCAGTTCGACAGACTATGGCTACACCTTC. The V and J genes are TRBV2 and TRBJ1-2; D perhaps matches TRBD1 (5 bases). The CDR3 spans 12 residues. Germline CDR1 reads SNHLY; CDR2 reads FYNNEI. V lost 5 bases, J lost 3 bases, and 7 bases lay in between.

V is TRBV7-9 and J is TRBJ1-2; D not certain. From germline, CDR1 is SEHNR and CDR2 FQNEAQ (reference sequence). Trimming removed 3 bases from V and 2 bases from J, with 7 bases in between. This CDR3 contains 13 residues. CDR3 sequence reads: CASSLEGNYGYTF. CDR3 bases: TGTGCCAGCAGCTTGGAGGGCAACTATGGCTACACCTTC.

The chain combines TRBV4-2 with TRBJ1-3; TRBD1 matches 8 bases. Germline assignment: CDR1 LGHNA and CDR2 YNFKEQ. There are 15 residues in the CDR3. The V segment lost 7 bases and the J segment 2 bases; nucleotides outside the gene matches: 7. The CDR3 sequence is CASTEQGGTGNTIYF. The CDR3 DNA reads TGTGCCAGCACCGAACAGGGGGGAACTGGAAACACCATATATTTT.

The chain recombines TRBV9 with TRBJ2-2; TRBD2 matches 10 bases. Trimming cost V 2 bases and J 0 bases; bases outside gene matches: 4. Germline lookup yields CDR1 SGDLS and CDR2 YYNGEE. The length of the CDR3 is 17 residues. The CDR3 DNA is TGTGCCAGCAGCGTCCAGCGGGAGGGAGCGAACACCGGGGAGCTGTTTTTT. Translation gives CASSVQREGANTGELFF.

This clone has more than one count but fewer than ten. This chain joins TRBV7-9 and TRBJ1-5; D unclear. The CDR3 contains 14 residues. V lost 1 base and J lost 7, with 11 bases in between. Per germline, CDR1 SEHNR and CDR2 FQNEAQ (reference sequence). This chain's CDR3 is CASSLDGSRQPQHF. The CDR3 DNA follows: TGTGCCAGCAGCTTAGATGGGAGTAGGCAGCCCCAGCATTTT.